This TCR beta chain was recorded in a study of lymphopenia after photon versus proton radiotherapy. Findings and caveats of the study: After the lymphocyte nadir, photon-treated repertoires showed oligoclonal expansion, especially of CD8+ Temra cells. In patients who died, overall survival fell as post-nadir TCR diversity dropped more.

Details on this clone: Its antigen is unknown.

Germline V gene data show CDR1 as SGHAT and CDR2 as FQNNGV. The V and J ends lost 0 bases and 4 bases respectively, with 7 bases between them. The CDR3 consists of 13 residues. Profiling relied on immunoSEQ multiplex PCR, and the TCRdb table lists in-frame clones only, not all of them. Here the sample spans about 25,000 clones, about 91% being singletons. The chain joins TRBV11-2 to TRBJ2-7, with D unresolved. The sample consisted of peripheral blood, taken from a patient treated with photon-based radiotherapy. The sequence derives from a man aged 50-60 years with gastric cancer. As DNA, the CDR3 is TGTGCCAGCAGCTTAGAAGGTCGGTACGAGCAGTACGTC. Its translation is CASSLEGRYEQYV.